Below are 27 T cell receptor beta chains sequenced from a single sample in a study of T cells in Graves' hyperthyroidism and ophthalmopathy. Template material for amplifying TCR beta CDR3 regions consisted of RNA transcripts. An initial round of RT-PCR targeting the TCR CDR3 relied on the HTBI primer set. TCRdb reanalysed the multiplex PCR reads using MiXCR and keeps one entry per CDR3 protein. The table shows about 600,000 distinct CDR3 sequences, with around 15% occurring only once. The sample was blood. Every receptor here comes from a woman in her forties with Graves' ophthalmopathy.

The V call is TRBV12-3 or TRBV12-4, the J call TRBJ1-3, with D tentatively TRBD1 (5 bases). This CDR3 spans 16 amino acids. Trimming removed 7 bases at V and 2 bases at J, with 18 bases between. CDR3 bases: TGTGCCAGCAACCTATCAGTAGGGACTCCTGGAAACACCATATATTTT. This gives the protein CASNLSVGTPGNTIYF.

This clonotype was counted ten times or more. The chain uses TRBV12-3 or TRBV12-4 and TRBJ1-2; 9 bases fit TRBD1. V trimming: 5 bases; J trimming: 6 bases; junction bases outside the gene matches: 10. The CDR3 extends over 15 amino acids. The CDR3 DNA follows: TGTGCCAGCAGTCCGTACAGGGGGCGCGTTGATGGCTACACCTTC. It specifies CASSPYRGRVDGYTF.

This clonotype was observed at least ten times. V gene TRBV9 combines with J gene TRBJ2-3, with D uncertain. V was cut by 0 bases and J by 6 bases, with 11 bases left in between. Looked up from germline, CDR1 is SGDLS and CDR2 is YYNGEE. CDR3 size: 14 residues. CDR3 residues: CASSVGTLSDTQYF. CDR3 bases: TGTGCCAGCAGCGTAGGAACCCTGTCGGATACGCAGTATTTT.

This clonotype was observed at least ten times. The chain links TRBV11-2 to TRBJ2-5, with TRBD1 matching over 8 bases. In germline, CDR1 is SGHAT, CDR2 FQNNGV. CDR3 length: 17 residues. V gave up 1 base and J gave up 2 bases; unmatched junction bases: 9. The CDR3 nucleotides are TGTGCCAGCAGCTTAGTCGGTCAGGGGGCAAGACAAGAGACCCAGTACTTC. Translating it yields CASSLVGQGARQETQYF.

There are many counts of this clonotype. The CDR3 DNA follows: TGTGCCAGCAGCCCCCTGAGTAGCAATCAGCCCCAGCATTTT. It specifies CASSPLSSNQPQHF. This rearrangement joins TRBV27 to TRBJ1-5; no clear D. This CDR3 contains 14 residues. V was clipped by 6 bases and J by 0 bases, with 9 bases between them. Germline V lookup: CDR1 MNHEY, CDR2 SMNVEV (reference sequence).

This clonotype came up many times. The chain employs TRBV28 and TRBJ1-6; TRBD1 matches 8 bases. This CDR3 has 16 amino acids. Germline CDR1 and CDR2: MDHEN and SYDVKM. J lost 1 base, V lost 6 bases, and 5 bases had no gene match. CDR3 amino acids: CASRAGTGSYNSPLHF. The CDR3 DNA is TGTGCCAGCAGGGCCGGGACAGGTTCCTATAATTCACCCCTCCACTTT.

This clonotype has just a few counts. V usage is TRBV28 and J usage is TRBJ2-3, with 12 bases identical to TRBD2. The CDR3 contains 16 residues. V shed 6 bases and J 2 bases; nucleotides not matched to a gene: 6. CDR1 is MDHEN, CDR2 SYDVKM, per germline. DNA of the CDR3: TGTGCCAGCAGACCCGGACTAGCGGGATTCACAGATACGCAGTATTTT. This translates into CASRPGLAGFTDTQYF. The full variable domain, in which reference TRBV28 and TRBJ2-3 provide the parts outside the CDR3, is DVKVTQSSRYLVKRTGEKVFLECVQDMDHENMFWYRQDPGLGLRLIYFSYDVKMKEKGDIPEGYSVSREKKERFSLILESASTNQTSMYLCASRPGLAGFTDTQYFGPGTRLTVL.

This clonotype appeared many times. The chain carries TRBV6-2 or TRBV6-3 and TRBJ2-1; D might be TRBD2 (6 bases). The CDR3 is made up of 15 amino acids. Trimming took off 6 bases at V and 2 bases at J, with 14 bases between the two ends. Looked up from germline, CDR1 is MNHEY and CDR2 is SVGEGT. CDR3 protein: CASSEAGTPYNEQFF. In DNA, the CDR3 is TGTGCCAGCAGCGAAGCCGGGACTCCCTACAATGAGCAGTTCTTC.

This clonotype was counted a few times. The chain links TRBV7-2 to TRBJ1-2; 7 nucleotides align to TRBD1. CDR3 size: 14 residues. The germline V gene encodes CDR1 SGHTA and CDR2 FQGNSA. The junction had 4 bases not matched to a gene; V was cut back by 1 base and J by 5 bases. CDR3 amino acids: CASSLETGEYGYTF. In nucleotides, the CDR3 is TGTGCCAGCAGCTTAGAAACAGGGGAATATGGCTACACCTTC. The full variable domain, its missing parts supplied by reference TRBV7-2 and TRBJ1-2, is GAGVSQSPSNKVTEKGKDVELRCDPISGHTALYWYRQSLGQGLEFLIYFQGNSAPDKSGLPSDRFSAERTGGSVSTLTIQRTQQEDSAVYLCASSLETGEYGYTFGSGTRLTVV.

This clonotype occurred many times. The chain links TRBV11-2 to TRBJ1-2, with 7 bases identical to TRBD1. CDR1 is SGHAT and CDR2 is FQNNGV in the germline V gene. This CDR3 has 19 residues. The V gene end was trimmed by 4 bases and the J gene end by 2 bases; junction bases not matched to a gene: 19. CDR3 bases: TGTGCCAGCAGCTCCCTACCCGGGGGGAAGGACAGGTTAAACTATGGCTACACCTTC. Translated, it gives CASSSLPGGKDRLNYGYTF. Supplemented by reference TRBV11-2 and TRBJ1-2, the full variable domain reads EAGVAQSPRYKIIEKRQSVAFWCNPISGHATLYWYQQILGQGPKLLIQFQNNGVVDDSQLPKDRFSAERLKGVDSTLKIQPAKLEDSAVYLCASSSLPGGKDRLNYGYTFGSGTRLTVV.

V gene TRBV19 combines with J gene TRBJ1-1, with 9 bases matching TRBD1. V lost 7 bases and J lost 4; bases outside the gene matches: 13. The CDR3 contains 16 residues. The germline V gene encodes CDR1 LNHDA and CDR2 SQIVND (reference sequence). For the CDR3, the DNA is TGTGCCAGTATTTTGGGACAGGGAAGAGGGGCCACTGAAGCTTTCTTT. Translation: CASILGQGRGATEAFF.

There are a few counts of this clonotype. The chain uses TRBV5-1 and TRBJ2-5; 7 bases map to TRBD1. Trimming removed 2 bases from V and 5 bases from J; junction bases left unmatched: 3. The CDR3 runs to 13 residues. Germline V CDR1 and CDR2: SGHRS, YFSETQ. CDR3 nucleotide sequence: TGCGCCAGCAGCTTCCGACAGGGTGAGACCCAGTACTTC. Its translation: CASSFRQGETQYF.

This chain connects TRBV9 to TRBJ2-2; D might be TRBD1 or TRBD2, each matching 6 bases. The CDR3 consists of 14 residues. Germline assignment: CDR1 SGDLS and CDR2 YYNGEE. Trimming removed 0 bases from V and 7 bases from J, with 10 bases in between. The CDR3 DNA sequence: TGTGCCAGCAGCGTAGGGGGGGCCGTCGGGGAGCTGTTTTTT. It translates to CASSVGGAVGELFF.

This clonotype was counted many times. CDR3 in amino acids: CSARDTGTSLETQYF. CDR3 nucleotides: TGCAGTGCTAGAGACACCGGGACTAGTTTGGAGACCCAGTACTTC. The chain is built from TRBV20-1 and TRBJ2-5; 8 bases align to TRBD2. Looked up from germline, CDR1 is DFQATT and CDR2 is SNEGSKA (reference sequence). V lost 0 bases and J lost 5; bases outside the gene matches: 8. CDR3 length equals 15 residues.

This clonotype was counted at least ten times. V usage is TRBV7-6 and J usage is TRBJ2-7, with 8 bases aligning to TRBD2. V gave up 6 bases and J gave up 6 bases; unmatched junction bases: 16. CDR1 and CDR2 (germline): SGHVS, FNYEAQ. CDR3 length equals 16 residues. CDR3 DNA sequence: TGTGCCAGCAGTCGTCAGCCGGGGCTAGCGGGTGGCGAGCAGTACTTC. This gives the protein CASSRQPGLAGGEQYF.

Points on this clonotype: The junction differs from germline at one of its ends, possibly a read error. CDR3 coding DNA: TGTGCCAGCAACCAACAGGGAGTTGGGGCCAACGTCCTGACTTTC. As protein: CASNQQGVGANVLTF. The chain is built from TRBV14 and TRBJ2-6, with TRBD1 as a possible D gene (6 bases). This CDR3 spans 15 amino acids. Germline V gene data show CDR1 as SGHDN and CDR2 as FVKESK.

This clonotype showed up just a few times. V usage is TRBV12-3 or TRBV12-4 and J usage is TRBJ2-3, with D unclear. This CDR3 comprises 14 residues. Deletions cut 1 base from V and 4 bases from J, with 9 bases between. CDR3 loop: CASSLGLGADTQYF. In DNA, the CDR3 is TGTGCCAGCAGTTTAGGGTTGGGCGCAGATACGCAGTATTTT.

The gene calls are TRBV20-1 and TRBJ1-6, with 7 nucleotides matching TRBD1. V was pared by 5 bases and J by 1 base, with 8 bases of the junction left unmatched. Per germline, CDR1 DFQATT and CDR2 SNEGSKA (reference sequence). The CDR3 spans 16 residues. CDR3 sequence reads: CSAPPVQGSYNSPLHF. CDR3 in DNA: TGCAGTGCTCCGCCCGTACAGGGGTCCTATAATTCACCCCTCCACTTT.

The chain links TRBV2 to TRBJ2-1; 8 bases align to TRBD1. Germline values: CDR1 SNHLY, CDR2 FYNNEI. The CDR3 has 11 amino acids. Trimming took 8 bases from V and 7 from J; bases not matched to a gene: 1. Here the CDR3 DNA reads TGTGCCAGCGGGGACAGGAATGAGCAGTTCTTC. This codes for CASGDRNEQFF.

This clonotype was detected ten times or more. V gene TRBV2 combines with J gene TRBJ2-3; 12 bases fit TRBD2. V trimming: 6 bases; J trimming: 4 bases; junction bases outside the gene matches: 5. Germline CDR1 is SNHLY and CDR2 is FYNNEI. CDR3 length equals 15 residues. CDR3 DNA sequence: TGTGCCAGCAGAAAGACTAGCGGGAGTGCAGATACGCAGTATTTT. Its protein product is CASRKTSGSADTQYF.

This clonotype was seen only a few times. This chain uses TRBV19 with TRBJ2-1; possible D gene TRBD1, 6 bases. Per the germline V gene, CDR1 is LNHDA and CDR2 is SQIVND (reference sequence). The CDR3 contains 13 residues. Trimming took 6 bases from V and 9 from J, leaving 15 bases between them. CDR3 nucleotide sequence: TGTGCCAGTAGCACAGGGAAGGTTAGTGAGCAGTTCTTC. It yields the protein CASSTGKVSEQFF.

The chain uses TRBV4-1 and TRBJ2-3, with TRBD2 matching over 7 bases. CDR3 length: 15 amino acids. The junction had 3 bases not matched to a gene; V was cut back by 1 base and J by 2 bases. Germline lookup yields CDR1 MGHRA and CDR2 YSYEKL. DNA for the CDR3: TGCGCCAGCAGCCAAGGGGGGACTAACACAGATACGCAGTATTTT. Encoded protein: CASSQGGTNTDTQYF.

This clonotype has ten or more counts. V gene TRBV7-2 combines with J gene TRBJ2-3, with 11 bases aligning to TRBD1. CDR3 size: 16 residues. V lost 2 bases, J lost 5 bases, and 6 bases stayed unmatched. Germline V gene sequence: CDR1 SGHTA, CDR2 FQGNSA. The CDR3 loop reads CASSLSGTGGGDTQYF. The CDR3 DNA sequence: TGTGCCAGCAGCTTATCCGGGACAGGGGGTGGAGATACGCAGTATTTT.

This clonotype came up many times. The chain has TRBV12-3 or TRBV12-4 and TRBJ2-7; D unresolved. The V gene lost 4 bases and the J gene lost 5 bases, with 6 bases spanning the gap. This CDR3 is 11 amino acids long. The CDR3 is CASSYYDEQYF. The CDR3 DNA reads TGTGCCAGCAGTTACTACGACGAGCAGTACTTC.

This chain links TRBV5-6 with TRBJ2-2; 10 bases agree with TRBD2. After removal of 4 bases from V and 0 bases from J, the junction contained 3 bases not matched to a gene. CDR1 and CDR2 from the germline V gene are SGHDT and YYEEEE. The CDR3 totals 16 residues. CDR3 loop: CASSLGLATNTGELFF. The CDR3 nucleotides are TGTGCCAGCAGCCTGGGACTAGCGACGAACACCGGGGAGCTGTTTTTT.

This clonotype showed up many times. The CDR3 region is CATMDGHSGANVLTF. In DNA form, the CDR3 reads TGTGCCACCATGGACGGACACTCTGGGGCCAACGTCCTGACTTTC. This sequence joins TRBV6-1 and TRBJ2-6; weak D call: TRBD1 (5 bases). V was clipped by 10 bases and J by 0 bases, with 13 bases between them. There are 15 residues in the CDR3. CDR1 is MNHNS, CDR2 SASEGT, per germline.

This clonotype was picked up a small number of times. The chain combines TRBV5-8 with TRBJ1-2, with 7 positions matching TRBD1. In germline, CDR1 is SGHTS, CDR2 YDEGEE. There are 13 residues in the CDR3. The ends lost 4 bases at V and 10 bases at J; junction bases unmatched: 10. CDR3 amino acids: CASSTDRLGTYTF. CDR3 nucleotide sequence: TGTGCCAGCAGCACGGACAGGTTGGGGACCTACACCTTC. Variable domain in full (rest from reference TRBV5-8 and TRBJ1-2): EAGVTQSPTHLIKTRGQQATLRCSPISGHTSVYWYQQALGLGLQFLLWYDEGEERNRGNFPPRFSGRQFPNYSSELNVNALELEDSALYLCASSTDRLGTYTFGSGTRLTVV.